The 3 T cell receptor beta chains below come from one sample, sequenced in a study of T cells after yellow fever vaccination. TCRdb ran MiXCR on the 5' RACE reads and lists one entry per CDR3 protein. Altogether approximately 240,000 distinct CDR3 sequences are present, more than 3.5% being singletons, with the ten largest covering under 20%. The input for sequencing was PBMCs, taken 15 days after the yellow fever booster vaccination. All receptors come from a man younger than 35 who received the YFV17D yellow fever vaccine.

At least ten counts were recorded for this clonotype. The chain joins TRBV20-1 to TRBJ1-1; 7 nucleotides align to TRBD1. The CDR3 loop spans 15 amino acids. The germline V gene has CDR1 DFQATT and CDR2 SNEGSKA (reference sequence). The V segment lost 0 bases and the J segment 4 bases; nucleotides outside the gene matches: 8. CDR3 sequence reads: CSARENPGGGTEAFF. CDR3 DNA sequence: TGCAGTGCTAGAGAAAACCCAGGGGGGGGCACTGAAGCTTTCTTT.

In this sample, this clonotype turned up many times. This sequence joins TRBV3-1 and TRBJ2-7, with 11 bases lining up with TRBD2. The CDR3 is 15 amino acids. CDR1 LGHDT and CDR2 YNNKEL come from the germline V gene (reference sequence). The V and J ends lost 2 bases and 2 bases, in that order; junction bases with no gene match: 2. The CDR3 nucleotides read TGTGCCAGCAGCCAAAATAGCGGGGGGGCCTACGAGCAGTACTTC. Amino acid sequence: CASSQNSGGAYEQYF.

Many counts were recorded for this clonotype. CDR3 sequence: CASSPGTLNTEAFF. The CDR3 DNA reads as TGTGCCAGCAGTCCAGGGACATTGAACACTGAAGCTTTCTTT. The chain combines TRBV27 with TRBJ1-1; a weak D match, TRBD1 (6 bases). The CDR3 covers 14 residues. In germline, CDR1 is MNHEY, CDR2 SMNVEV (reference sequence). V lost 5 bases, J lost 0 bases, and 10 bases lay in between.